The entry that follows covers one T cell receptor beta chain sequence. Its antigen is still unknown. Germline assignment: CDR1 MGHRA and CDR2 YSYEKL. The V and J ends lost 4 bases and 0 bases respectively, with 19 bases between them. This CDR3 region has 17 residues. Assay: immunoSEQ multiplex PCR; the TCRdb copy retains only in-frame clones and omits some. The table lists roughly 100,000 clones, around 80% of them singletons. The data were obtained in a study of Ad26.COV2.S vaccination and SARS-CoV-2 variants. Study-wide points: Placebo recipients showed lower spike-specific TCR breadth than vaccinees. Researchers reported similar non-spike TCR breadth in vaccine and placebo recipients.

The chain joins TRBV4-1 to TRBJ2-7, with D maybe TRBD2 (6 bases). The origin of this receptor is a human donor who had recovered from COVID-19. Here the sequenced sample was peripheral blood, taken after recovery from COVID-19. CDR3 sequence reads: CASSPRGSAGSSYEQYF. In DNA, the CDR3 is TGCGCCAGCAGCCCCCGAGGAAGTGCGGGGAGCTCCTACGAGCAGTACTTC.